Given below is one TCR beta chain in context. Its antigen is not identified. The PCR made use of 60 Vbeta and 13 Jbeta primers. Clones were sequenced by immunoSEQ multiplex PCR, and TCRdb holds only the in-frame ones, with some missing. The table includes 150,000 or so clones, roughly 90% detected once. Trimming removed 0 bases at V and 7 bases at J, with 14 bases between. The germline CDR1 and CDR2 sequences are SGHRS and YFSETQ. This CDR3 contains 15 residues. Nominally healthy donors provided the samples, though records likely missed some immune exposures. This sample is part of a study of cytomegalovirus exposure and HLA in healthy donors. Findings and caveats of the study: Confirmation in vitro established that a few CMV-associated chains were specific for CMV antigens.

Input material: PBMCs. The receptor was isolated from a woman aged 18-29 years in good health and CMV-seronegative. This rearrangement joins TRBV5-1 to TRBJ2-1, with D possibly being TRBD2 (6 bases). The CDR3: CASSLGGDPGNEQFF. The CDR3 nucleotides are TGCGCCAGCAGCTTGGGCGGGGACCCAGGGAATGAGCAGTTCTTC.